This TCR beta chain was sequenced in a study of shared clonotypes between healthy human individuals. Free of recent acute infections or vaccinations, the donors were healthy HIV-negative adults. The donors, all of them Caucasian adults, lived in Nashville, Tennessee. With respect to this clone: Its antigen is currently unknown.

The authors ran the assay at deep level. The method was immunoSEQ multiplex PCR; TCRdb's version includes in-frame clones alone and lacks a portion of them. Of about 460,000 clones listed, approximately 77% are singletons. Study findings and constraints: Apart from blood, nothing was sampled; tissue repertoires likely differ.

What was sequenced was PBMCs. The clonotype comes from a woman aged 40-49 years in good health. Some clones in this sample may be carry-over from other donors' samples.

This chain's CDR3 is CSVGRSLQDEQYF. The CDR3 region has the DNA TGCAGCGTTGGGAGGAGCCTCCAAGACGAGCAGTACTTC. V usage is TRBV29-1 and J usage is TRBJ2-7; a weak D match, TRBD2 (5 bases). The CDR3 is 13 residues long. Germline values: CDR1 SQVTM, CDR2 ANQGSEA. Trimming removed 4 bases at V and 5 bases at J, with 15 bases between.